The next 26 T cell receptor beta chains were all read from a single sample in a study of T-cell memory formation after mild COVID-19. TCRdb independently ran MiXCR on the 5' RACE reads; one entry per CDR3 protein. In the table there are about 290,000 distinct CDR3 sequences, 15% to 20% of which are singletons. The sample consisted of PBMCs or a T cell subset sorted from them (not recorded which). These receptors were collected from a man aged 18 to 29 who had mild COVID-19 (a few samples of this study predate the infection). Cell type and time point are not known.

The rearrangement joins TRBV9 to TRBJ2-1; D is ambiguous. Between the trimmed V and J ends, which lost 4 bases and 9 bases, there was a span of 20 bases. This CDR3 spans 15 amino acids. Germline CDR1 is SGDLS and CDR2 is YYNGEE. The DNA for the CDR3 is TGTGCCAGCAGCCCACGTCTATCGGGCCCAGGTGAGCAGTTCTTC. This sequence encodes CASSPRLSGPGEQFF.

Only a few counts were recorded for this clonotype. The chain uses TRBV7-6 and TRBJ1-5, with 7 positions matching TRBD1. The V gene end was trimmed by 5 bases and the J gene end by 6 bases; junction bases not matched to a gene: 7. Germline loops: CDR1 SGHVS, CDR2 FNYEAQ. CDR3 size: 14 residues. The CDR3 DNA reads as TGTGCCAGCAGCCCTCGACAGGGAAGTCAGCCCCAGCATTTT. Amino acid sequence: CASSPRQGSQPQHF. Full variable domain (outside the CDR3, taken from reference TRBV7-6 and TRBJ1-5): GAGVSQSPRYKVTKRGQDVALRCDPISGHVSLYWYRQALGQGPEFLTYFNYEAQQDKSGLPNDRFSAERPEGSISTLTIQRTEQRDSAMYRCASSPRQGSQPQHFGDGTRLSIL.

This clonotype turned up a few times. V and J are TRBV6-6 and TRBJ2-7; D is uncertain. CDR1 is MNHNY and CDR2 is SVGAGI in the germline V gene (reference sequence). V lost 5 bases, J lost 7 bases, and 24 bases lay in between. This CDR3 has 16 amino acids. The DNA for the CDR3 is TGTGCCAGCAGTGGGTCAGCCAGGCCCCTCCTGGAAGAGCAGTACGTC. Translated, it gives CASSGSARPLLEEQYV.

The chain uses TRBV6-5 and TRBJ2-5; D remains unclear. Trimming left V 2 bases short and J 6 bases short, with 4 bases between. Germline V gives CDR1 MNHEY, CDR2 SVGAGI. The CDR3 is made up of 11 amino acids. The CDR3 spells CASSYQQTQYF. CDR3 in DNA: TGTGCCAGCAGTTACCAGCAGACCCAGTACTTC.

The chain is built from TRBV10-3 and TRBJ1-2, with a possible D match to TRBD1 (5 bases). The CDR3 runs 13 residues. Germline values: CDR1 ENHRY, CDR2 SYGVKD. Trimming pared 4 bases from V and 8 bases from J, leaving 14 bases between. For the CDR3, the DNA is TGTGCCATCAGTGGGGTAGGGGCACGCGGCTACACCTTC. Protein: CAISGVGARGYTF.

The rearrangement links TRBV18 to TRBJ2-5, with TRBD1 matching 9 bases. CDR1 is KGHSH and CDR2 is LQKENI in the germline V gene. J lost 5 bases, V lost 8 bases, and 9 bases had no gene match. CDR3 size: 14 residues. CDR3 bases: TGTGCCAGCCTAACAGGGGGCCGGCGGGAGACCCAGTACTTC. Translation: CASLTGGRRETQYF.

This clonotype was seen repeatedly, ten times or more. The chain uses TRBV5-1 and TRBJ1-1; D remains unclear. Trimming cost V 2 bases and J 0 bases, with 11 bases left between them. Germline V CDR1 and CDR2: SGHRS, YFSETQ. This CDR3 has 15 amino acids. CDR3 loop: CASSFETQLNTEAFF. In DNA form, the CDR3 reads TGCGCCAGCAGCTTTGAGACACAGTTGAACACTGAAGCTTTCTTT.

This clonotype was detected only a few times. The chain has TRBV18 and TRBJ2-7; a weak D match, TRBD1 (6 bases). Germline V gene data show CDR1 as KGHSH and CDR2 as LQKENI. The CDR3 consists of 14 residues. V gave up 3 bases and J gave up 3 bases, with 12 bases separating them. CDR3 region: CASSPRQGFYEQYV. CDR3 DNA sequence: TGTGCCAGCTCACCTCGGCAGGGGTTCTACGAGCAGTACGTC.

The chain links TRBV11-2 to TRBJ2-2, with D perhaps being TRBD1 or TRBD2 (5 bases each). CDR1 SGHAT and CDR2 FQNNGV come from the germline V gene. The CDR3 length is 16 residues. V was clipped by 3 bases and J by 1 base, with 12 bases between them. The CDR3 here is CASSFPRGLNTGELFF. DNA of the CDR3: TGTGCCAGCAGCTTTCCGAGGGGCCTGAACACCGGGGAGCTGTTTTTT.

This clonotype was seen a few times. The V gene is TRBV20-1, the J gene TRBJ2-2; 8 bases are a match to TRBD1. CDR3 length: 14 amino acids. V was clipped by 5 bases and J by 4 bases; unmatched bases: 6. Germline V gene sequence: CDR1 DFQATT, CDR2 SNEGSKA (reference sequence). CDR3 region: CSAPYRGTTGELFF. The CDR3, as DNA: TGCAGTGCTCCCTACAGGGGGACCACCGGGGAGCTGTTTTTT.

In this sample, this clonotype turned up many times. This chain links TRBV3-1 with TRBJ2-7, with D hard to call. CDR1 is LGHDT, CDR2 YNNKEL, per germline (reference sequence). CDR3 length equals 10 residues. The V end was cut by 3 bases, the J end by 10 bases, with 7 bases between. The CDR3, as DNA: TGTGCCAGCAGCCATAGGCCCCAGTACGTC. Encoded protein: CASSHRPQYV.

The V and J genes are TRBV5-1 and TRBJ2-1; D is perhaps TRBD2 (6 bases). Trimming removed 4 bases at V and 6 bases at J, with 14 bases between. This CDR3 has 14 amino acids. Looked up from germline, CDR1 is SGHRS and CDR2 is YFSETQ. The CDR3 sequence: CASSARTILNEQFF. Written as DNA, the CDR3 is TGCGCCAGCAGCGCTAGGACTATTCTCAATGAGCAGTTCTTC.

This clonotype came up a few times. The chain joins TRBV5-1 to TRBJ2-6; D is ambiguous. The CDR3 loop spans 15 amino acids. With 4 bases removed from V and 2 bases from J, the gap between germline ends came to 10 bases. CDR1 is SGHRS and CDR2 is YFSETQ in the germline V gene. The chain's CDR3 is CASSPDPPGANVLTF. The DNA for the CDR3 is TGCGCCAGCAGCCCGGACCCACCTGGGGCCAACGTCCTGACTTTC.

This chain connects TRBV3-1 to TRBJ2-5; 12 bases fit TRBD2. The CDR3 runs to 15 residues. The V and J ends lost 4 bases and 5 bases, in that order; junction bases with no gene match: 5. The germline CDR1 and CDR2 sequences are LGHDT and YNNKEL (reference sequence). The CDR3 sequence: CASSPWTSGEETQYF. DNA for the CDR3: TGTGCCAGCAGCCCTTGGACTAGCGGGGAGGAGACCCAGTACTTC.

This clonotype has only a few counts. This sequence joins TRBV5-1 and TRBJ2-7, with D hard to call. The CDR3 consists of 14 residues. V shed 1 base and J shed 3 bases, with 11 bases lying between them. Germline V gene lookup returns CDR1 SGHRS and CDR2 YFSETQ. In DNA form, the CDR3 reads TGCGCCAGCAGCTTGTCCATAGGGAACTACGAGCAGTACGTC. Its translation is CASSLSIGNYEQYV.

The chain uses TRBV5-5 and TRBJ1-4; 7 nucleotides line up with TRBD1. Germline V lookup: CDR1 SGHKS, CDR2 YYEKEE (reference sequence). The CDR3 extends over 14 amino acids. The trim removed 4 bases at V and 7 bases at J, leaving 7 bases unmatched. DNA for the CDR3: TGTGCCAGCAGCCGGGGACAGCCGCCTGAAAAACTGTTTTTT. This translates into CASSRGQPPEKLFF.

In nucleotides, the CDR3 is TGTGCCAGCAGCAAGGACAGGGGTGGCACTGAAGCTTTCTTT. It yields the protein CASSKDRGGTEAFF. This sequence joins TRBV13 and TRBJ1-1; TRBD1 matches 9 bases. CDR1 is PRHDT and CDR2 is FYEKMQ in the germline V gene (reference sequence). This CDR3 has 14 residues. Germline trimming cut 5 bases from V and 4 bases from J; bases unmatched to any gene: 5.

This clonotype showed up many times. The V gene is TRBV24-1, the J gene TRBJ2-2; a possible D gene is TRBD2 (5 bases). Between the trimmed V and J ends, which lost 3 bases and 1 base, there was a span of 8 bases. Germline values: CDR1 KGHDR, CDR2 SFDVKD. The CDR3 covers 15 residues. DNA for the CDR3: TGTGCCACCAGTGATCCCGGGGTGAACACCGGGGAGCTGTTTTTT. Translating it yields CATSDPGVNTGELFF.

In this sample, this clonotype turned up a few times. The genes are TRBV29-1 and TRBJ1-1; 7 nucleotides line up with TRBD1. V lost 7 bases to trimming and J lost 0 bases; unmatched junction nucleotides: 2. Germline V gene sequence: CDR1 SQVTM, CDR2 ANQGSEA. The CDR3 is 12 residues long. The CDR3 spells CSGDRVNTEAFF. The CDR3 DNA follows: TGCAGCGGAGACAGGGTGAACACTGAAGCTTTCTTT.

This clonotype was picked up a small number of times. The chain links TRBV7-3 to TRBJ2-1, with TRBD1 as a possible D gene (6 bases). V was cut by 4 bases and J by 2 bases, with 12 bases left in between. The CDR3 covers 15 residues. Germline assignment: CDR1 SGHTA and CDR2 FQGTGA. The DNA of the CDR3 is TGTGCCAGCAGCTCGTCAGGGGTCCCCTACAATGAGCAGTTCTTC. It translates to CASSSSGVPYNEQFF.

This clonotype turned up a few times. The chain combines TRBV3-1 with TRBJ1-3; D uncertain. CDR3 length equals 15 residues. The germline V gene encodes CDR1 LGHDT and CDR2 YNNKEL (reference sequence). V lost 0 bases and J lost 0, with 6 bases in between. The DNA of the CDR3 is TGTGCCAGCAGCCAAGACGGAAGCTCTGGAAACACCATATATTTT. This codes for CASSQDGSSGNTIYF.

CDR3 nucleotides: TGTGCCAGCAGCCCTTGGGGAGTTGGCTACAATGAGCAGTTCTTC. Translated: CASSPWGVGYNEQFF. The genes are TRBV7-2 and TRBJ2-1, with D possibly matching TRBD2 (5 bases). V lost 5 bases and J 3 bases, leaving 14 bases between the germline ends. Germline-derived CDR1 and CDR2 are SGHTA and FQGNSA. This CDR3 is 15 amino acids long.

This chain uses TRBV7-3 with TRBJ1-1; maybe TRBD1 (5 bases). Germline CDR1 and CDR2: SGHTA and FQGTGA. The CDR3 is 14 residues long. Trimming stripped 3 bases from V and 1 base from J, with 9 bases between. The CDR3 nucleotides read TGTGCCAGCAGCTTGAAGGGACGGAACACTGAAGCTTTCTTT. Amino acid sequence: CASSLKGRNTEAFF.

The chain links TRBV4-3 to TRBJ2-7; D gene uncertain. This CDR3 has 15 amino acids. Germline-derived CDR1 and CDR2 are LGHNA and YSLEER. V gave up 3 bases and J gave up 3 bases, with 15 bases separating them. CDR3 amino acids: CASSQASTSYYEQYF. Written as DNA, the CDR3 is TGCGCCAGCAGCCAGGCCAGCACCTCCTACTACGAGCAGTACTTC.

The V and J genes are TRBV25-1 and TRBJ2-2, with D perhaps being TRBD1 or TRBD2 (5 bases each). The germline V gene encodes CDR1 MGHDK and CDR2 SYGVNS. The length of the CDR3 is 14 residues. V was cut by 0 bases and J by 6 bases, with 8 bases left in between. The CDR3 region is CASSEYPGPGELFF. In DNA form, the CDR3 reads TGTGCCAGCAGTGAATATCCGGGGCCCGGGGAGCTGTTTTTT. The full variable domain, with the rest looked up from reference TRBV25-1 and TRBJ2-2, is EADIYQTPRYLVIGTGKKITLECSQTMGHDKMYWYQQDPGMELHLIHYSYGVNSTEKGDLSSESTVSRIRTEHFPLTLESARPSHTSQYLCASSEYPGPGELFFGEGSRLTVL.

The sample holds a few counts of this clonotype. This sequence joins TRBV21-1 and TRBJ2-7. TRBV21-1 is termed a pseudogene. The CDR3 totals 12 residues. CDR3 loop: CASSKLDYEQYF. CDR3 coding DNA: TGTGCCAGCAGCAAGTTAGACTACGAGCAGTACTTC.